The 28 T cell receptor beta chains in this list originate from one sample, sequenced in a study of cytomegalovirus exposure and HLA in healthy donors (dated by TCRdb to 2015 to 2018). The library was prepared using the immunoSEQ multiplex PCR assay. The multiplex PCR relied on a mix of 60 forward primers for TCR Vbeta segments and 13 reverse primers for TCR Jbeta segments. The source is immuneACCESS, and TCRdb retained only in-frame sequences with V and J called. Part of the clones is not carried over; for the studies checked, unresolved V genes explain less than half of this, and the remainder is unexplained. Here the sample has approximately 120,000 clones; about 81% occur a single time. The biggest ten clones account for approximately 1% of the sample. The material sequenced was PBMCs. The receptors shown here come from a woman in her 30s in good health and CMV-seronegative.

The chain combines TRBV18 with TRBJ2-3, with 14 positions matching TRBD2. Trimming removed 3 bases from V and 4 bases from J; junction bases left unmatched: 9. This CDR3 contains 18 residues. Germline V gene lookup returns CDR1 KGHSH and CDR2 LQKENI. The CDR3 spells CASSPSRTSGRTSDTQYF. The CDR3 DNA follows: TGTGCCAGCTCACCCTCCCGGACTAGCGGGAGGACCTCAGATACGCAGTATTTT.

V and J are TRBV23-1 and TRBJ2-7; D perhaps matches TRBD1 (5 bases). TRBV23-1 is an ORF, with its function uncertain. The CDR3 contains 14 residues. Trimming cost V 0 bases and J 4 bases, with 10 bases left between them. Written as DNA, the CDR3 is TGCGCCAGCAGTCAATCGGGGCTAAAGTACGAGCAGTACTTC. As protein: CASSQSGLKYEQYF.

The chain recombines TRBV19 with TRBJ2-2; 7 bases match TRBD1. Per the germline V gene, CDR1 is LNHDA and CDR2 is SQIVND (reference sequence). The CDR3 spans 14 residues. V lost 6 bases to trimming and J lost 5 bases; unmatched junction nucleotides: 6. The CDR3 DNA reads TGTGCCAGTAGCCCGTGGACAGGTACCGGGGAGCTGTTTTTT. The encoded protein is CASSPWTGTGELFF. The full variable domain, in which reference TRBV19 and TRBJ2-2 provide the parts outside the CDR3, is DGGITQSPKYLFRKEGQNVTLSCEQNLNHDAMYWYRQDPGQGLRLIYYSQIVNDFQKGDIAEGYSVSREKKESFPLTVTSAQKNPTAFYLCASSPWTGTGELFFGEGSRLTVL.

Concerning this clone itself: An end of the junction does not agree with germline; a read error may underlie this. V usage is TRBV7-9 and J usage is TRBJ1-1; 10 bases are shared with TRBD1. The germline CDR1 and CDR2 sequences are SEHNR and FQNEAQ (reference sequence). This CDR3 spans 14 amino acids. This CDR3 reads CSSSSVGGQGEAFF. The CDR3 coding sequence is TGTTCCAGCAGCTCTGTAGGGGGACAGGGGGAAGCTTTCTTT.

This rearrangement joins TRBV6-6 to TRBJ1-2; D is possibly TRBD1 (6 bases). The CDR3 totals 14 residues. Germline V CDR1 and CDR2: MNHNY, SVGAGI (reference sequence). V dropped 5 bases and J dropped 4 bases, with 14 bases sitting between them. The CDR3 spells CASSTRGDGYGYTF. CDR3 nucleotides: TGTGCCAGCAGTACCAGGGGAGACGGCTATGGCTACACCTTC.

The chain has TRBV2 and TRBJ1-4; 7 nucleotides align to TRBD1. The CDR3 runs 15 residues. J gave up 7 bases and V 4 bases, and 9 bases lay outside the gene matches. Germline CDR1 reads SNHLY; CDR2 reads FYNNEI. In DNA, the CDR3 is TGTGCCAGCAGTGTACAAGGACCAGGGGGTGAAAAACTGTTTTTT. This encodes CASSVQGPGGEKLFF.

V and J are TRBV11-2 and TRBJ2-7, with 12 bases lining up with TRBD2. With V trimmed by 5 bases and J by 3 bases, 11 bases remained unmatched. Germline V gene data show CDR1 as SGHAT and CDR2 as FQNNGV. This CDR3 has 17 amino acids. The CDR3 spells CASSHRLAGAAYYEQYF. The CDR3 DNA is TGTGCCAGCAGCCACCGACTAGCGGGGGCCGCCTACTACGAGCAGTACTTC.

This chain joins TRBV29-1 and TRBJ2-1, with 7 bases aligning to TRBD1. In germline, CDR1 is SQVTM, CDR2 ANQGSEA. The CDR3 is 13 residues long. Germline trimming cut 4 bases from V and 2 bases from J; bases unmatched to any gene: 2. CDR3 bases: TGCAGCGTTGGAGGGACAGCCTACAATGAGCAGTTCTTC. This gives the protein CSVGGTAYNEQFF.

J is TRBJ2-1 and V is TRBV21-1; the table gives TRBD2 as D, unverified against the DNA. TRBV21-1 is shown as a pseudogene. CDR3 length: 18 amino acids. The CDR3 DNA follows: TGTGCCGGCGCACGGACTAGCGACCCCCGAGGGAACAACAATGAGCAGTTCTTC. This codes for CAGARTSDPRGNNNEQFF.

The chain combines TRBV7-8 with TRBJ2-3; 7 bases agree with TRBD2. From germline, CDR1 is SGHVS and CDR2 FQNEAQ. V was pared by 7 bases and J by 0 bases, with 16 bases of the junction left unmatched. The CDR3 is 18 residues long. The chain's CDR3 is CASNRRRASGTSTDTQYF. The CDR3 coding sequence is TGTGCCAGCAATCGTAGGAGGGCTAGCGGAACTAGCACAGATACGCAGTATTTT.

CDR3 protein: CASSSYKANYGYTF. For the CDR3, the DNA is TGTGCCAGCAGCTCCTATAAAGCTAACTATGGCTACACCTTC. This chain joins TRBV7-9 and TRBJ1-2; D gene uncertain. In germline, CDR1 is SEHNR, CDR2 FQNEAQ (reference sequence). The CDR3 runs 14 residues. V was trimmed by 4 bases and J by 0 bases, leaving 9 bases between them.

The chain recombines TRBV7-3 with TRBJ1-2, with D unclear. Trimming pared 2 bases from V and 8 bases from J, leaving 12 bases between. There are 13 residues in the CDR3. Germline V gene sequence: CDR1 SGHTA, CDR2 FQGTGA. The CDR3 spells CASSLSGEEGYTF. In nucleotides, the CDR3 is TGTGCCAGCAGCTTATCGGGTGAAGAGGGCTACACCTTC.

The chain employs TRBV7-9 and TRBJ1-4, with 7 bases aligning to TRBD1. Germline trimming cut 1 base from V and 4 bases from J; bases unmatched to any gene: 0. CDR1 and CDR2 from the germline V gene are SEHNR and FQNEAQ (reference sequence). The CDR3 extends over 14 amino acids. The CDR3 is CASSLGDSNEKLFF. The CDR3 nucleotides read TGTGCCAGCAGCTTAGGGGACAGTAATGAAAAACTGTTTTTT. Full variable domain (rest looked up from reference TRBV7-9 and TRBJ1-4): DTGVSQNPRHKITKRGQNVTFRCDPISEHNRLYWYRQTLGQGPEFLTYFQNEAQLEKSRLLSDRFSAERPKGSFSTLEIQRTEQGDSAMYLCASSLGDSNEKLFFGSGTQLSVL.

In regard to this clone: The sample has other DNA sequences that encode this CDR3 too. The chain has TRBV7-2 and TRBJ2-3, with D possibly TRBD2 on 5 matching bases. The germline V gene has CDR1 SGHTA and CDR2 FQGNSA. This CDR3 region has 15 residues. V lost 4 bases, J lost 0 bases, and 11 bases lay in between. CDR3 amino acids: CASSSDYLSTDTQYF. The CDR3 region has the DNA TGTGCCAGCAGCTCTGACTATCTCAGCACAGATACGCAGTATTTT.

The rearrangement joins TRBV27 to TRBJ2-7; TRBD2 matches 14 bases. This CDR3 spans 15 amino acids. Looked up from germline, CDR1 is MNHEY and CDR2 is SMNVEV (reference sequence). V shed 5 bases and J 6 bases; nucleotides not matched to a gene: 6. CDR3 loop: CASSVGTSGSVEQYF. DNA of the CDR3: TGTGCCAGCAGTGTCGGGACTAGCGGGAGCGTCGAGCAGTACTTC.

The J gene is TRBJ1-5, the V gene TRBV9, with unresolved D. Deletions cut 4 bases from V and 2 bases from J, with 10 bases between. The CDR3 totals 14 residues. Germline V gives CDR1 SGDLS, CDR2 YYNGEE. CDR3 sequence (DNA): TGTGCCAGCAGCCGGACCGGGGGCAATCAGCCCCAGCATTTT. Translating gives CASSRTGGNQPQHF.

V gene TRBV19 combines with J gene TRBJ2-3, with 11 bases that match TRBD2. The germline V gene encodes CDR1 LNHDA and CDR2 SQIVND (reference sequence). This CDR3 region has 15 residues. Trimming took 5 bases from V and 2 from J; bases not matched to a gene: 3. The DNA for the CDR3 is TGTGCCAGTAGTCGACTAGCGGGGTCCACAGATACGCAGTATTTT. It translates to CASSRLAGSTDTQYF.

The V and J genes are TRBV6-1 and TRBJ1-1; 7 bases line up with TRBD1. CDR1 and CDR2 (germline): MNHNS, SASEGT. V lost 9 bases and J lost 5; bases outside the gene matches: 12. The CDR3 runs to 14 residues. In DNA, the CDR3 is TGTGCCAGTTTTCTCGTCCGGGACAGTACTGAAGCTTTCTTT. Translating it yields CASFLVRDSTEAFF.

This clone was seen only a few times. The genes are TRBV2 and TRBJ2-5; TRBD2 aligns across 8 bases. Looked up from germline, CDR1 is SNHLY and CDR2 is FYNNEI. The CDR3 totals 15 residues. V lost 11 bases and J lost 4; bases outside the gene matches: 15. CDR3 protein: CAGRPRGGGPETQYF. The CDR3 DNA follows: TGTGCCGGACGCCCCCGGGGGGGCGGTCCAGAGACCCAGTACTTC. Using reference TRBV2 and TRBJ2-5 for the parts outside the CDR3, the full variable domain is EPEVTQTPSHQVTQMGQEVILRCVPISNHLYFYWYRQILGQKVEFLVSFYNNEISEKSEIFDDQFSVERPDGSNFTLKIRSTKLEDSAMYFCAGRPRGGGPETQYFGPGTRLLVL.

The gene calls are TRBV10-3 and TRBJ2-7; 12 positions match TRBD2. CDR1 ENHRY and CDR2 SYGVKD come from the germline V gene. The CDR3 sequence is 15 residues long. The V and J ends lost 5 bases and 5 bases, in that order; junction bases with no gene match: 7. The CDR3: CAISRPSGRGNEQYF. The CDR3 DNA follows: TGTGCCATCAGTCGACCTAGCGGGAGGGGGAACGAGCAGTACTTC.

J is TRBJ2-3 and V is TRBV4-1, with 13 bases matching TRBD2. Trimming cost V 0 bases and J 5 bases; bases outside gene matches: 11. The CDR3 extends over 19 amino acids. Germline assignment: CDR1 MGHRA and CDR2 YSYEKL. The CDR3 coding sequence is TGCGCCAGCAGCCAAGAAACTAGCGGGAGGGCCATTTTGAAAGATACGCAGTATTTT. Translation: CASSQETSGRAILKDTQYF.

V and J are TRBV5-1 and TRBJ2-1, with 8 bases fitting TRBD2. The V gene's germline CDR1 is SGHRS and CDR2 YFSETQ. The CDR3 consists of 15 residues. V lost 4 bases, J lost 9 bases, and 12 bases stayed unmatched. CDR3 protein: CASSRSGGPVIEQFF. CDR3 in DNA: TGCGCCAGCAGCCGCTCGGGGGGGCCTGTGATTGAGCAGTTCTTC.

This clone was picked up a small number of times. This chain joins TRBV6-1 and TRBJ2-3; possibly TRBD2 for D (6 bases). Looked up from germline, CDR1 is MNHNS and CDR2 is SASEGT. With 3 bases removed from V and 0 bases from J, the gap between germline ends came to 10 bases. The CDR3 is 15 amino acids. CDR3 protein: CASSDSGTSTDTQYF. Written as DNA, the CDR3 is TGTGCCAGCAGTGATAGTGGGACTAGCACAGATACGCAGTATTTT.

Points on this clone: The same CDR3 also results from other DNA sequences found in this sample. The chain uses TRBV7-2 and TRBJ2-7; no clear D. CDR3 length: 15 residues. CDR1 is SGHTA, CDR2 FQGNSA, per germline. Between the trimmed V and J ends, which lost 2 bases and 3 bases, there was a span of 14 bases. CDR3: CASSLTISVGYEQYF. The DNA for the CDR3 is TGTGCCAGCAGCTTAACTATCTCGGTGGGCTACGAGCAGTACTTC.

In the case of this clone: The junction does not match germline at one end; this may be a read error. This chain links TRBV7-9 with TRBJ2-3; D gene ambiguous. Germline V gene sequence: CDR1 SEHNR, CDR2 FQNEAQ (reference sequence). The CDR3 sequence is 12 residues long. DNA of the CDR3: TGTTCCAGCACCCCTAGCACAGATACGCAGTATTTT. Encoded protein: CSSTPSTDTQYF.

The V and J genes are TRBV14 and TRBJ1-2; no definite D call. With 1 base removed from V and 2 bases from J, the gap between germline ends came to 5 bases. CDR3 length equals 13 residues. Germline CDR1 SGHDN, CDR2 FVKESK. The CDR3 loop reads CASSQAGNYGYTF. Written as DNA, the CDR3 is TGTGCCAGCAGCCAAGCGGGGAACTATGGCTACACCTTC.

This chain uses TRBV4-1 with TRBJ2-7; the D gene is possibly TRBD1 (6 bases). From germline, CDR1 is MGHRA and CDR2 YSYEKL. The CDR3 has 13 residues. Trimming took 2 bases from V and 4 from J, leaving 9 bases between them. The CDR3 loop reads CASSQTQGYEQYF. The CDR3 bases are TGCGCCAGCAGCCAAACACAGGGATACGAGCAGTACTTC.

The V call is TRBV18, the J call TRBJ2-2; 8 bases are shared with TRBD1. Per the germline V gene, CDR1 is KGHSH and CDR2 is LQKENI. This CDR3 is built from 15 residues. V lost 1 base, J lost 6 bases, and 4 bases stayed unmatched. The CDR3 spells CASSPLGQAAGELFF. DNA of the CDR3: TGTGCCAGCTCACCACTGGGACAGGCGGCCGGGGAGCTGTTTTTT.